This TCR beta chain was observed in a study of tumor-infiltrating lymphocytes in primary liver carcinoma (TCRdb year 2017). For the wider study: The five patients, three men and two women aged 30 to 69 years, had hepatocellular carcinoma (four) or combined HCC and intrahepatic cholangiocarcinoma (one). A total of roughly 35 specimens from 5 patients went through TCRbeta repertoire sequencing, namely 25 tumor regions, 5 adjacent noncancerous liver tissues and 5 peripheral blood samples. The five patients had tumors of stage T1-T3 N0M0, with maximum diameters ranging from 4.2 to 10 cm. TCRbeta repertoire sequencing, expression microarrays and whole-exome sequencing were combined in the study across five regions of each liver tumor, with adjacent normal tissue and blood also included. Each sample produced roughly 3.65 to 8 million productive TCRbeta reads, and read depth showed no significant difference between tissue types. High reproducibility was observed for the technical replicate repertoires, with mean shared-clone rates roughly 0.92 and correlation coefficients above 0.95. To link TCRbeta repertoire diversity to the local molecular phenotype, the approximately 24 tumor region samples were profiled with Agilent mRNA microarrays. Broader findings and caveats from the paper: Only roughly 8-25% of top clones appeared in all five regions of a tumor, which suggests that tumor-infiltrating T cells are spatially heterogeneous. Pairs of tumor regions showed greater repertoire overlap (mean approximately 35%) than tumor-adjacent pairs (roughly 17%) or tumor-blood pairs (approximately 15%), which is consistent with antigen-driven expansion. Only four or five patients were included in the study, and the authors note that the findings should be validated in a larger study. Only the TCR beta chain was sequenced, so true repertoire diversity is likely underestimated because unpaired alpha chains were not captured. A significantly larger repertoire fraction was made up by the top 250 clones in tumors than in blood (p = 0.039). Since the samples were bulk and unsorted, there was no way to compare CD4+ and CD8+ T cell repertoires.

Remarks on this clonotype: Its antigen is currently not known. Base qualities were left out, and no much larger clone turns up one base away.

Without any cell sorting, total RNA and DNA were extracted together from about 19-30 mg of bulk tissue using the AllPrep DNA/RNA mini kit. Surgical resection was performed in China between November 2015 and early 2016 on a few patients with histopathologically diagnosed primary liver carcinoma. At the time of sampling, the patients were treatment-naive and had chronic HBV infection. Five spatially separated regions were sampled from each tumor: the superior, inferior, left-lateral and right-lateral poles, plus the tumor centre. According to histology, viable tumor cells made up more than 75% of every tumor sample. Each fresh piece of tumor and adjacent tissue was cut in two, with one half stored in RNAlater at -80 degrees C and the other half sent for histology. From the cysteine up to the phenylalanine, the CDR3 has a length of 19 residues. Solely the CDR3 DNA is kept, with 57 bases framed from the first base. The trim is 5 bases for V and 2 bases for J, with a gap of 24 bases between the germline ends. The germline V gene specifies SGHAT as CDR1 and FQNNGV as CDR2.

Starting from approximately 500 ng total RNA, TCRbeta-specific cDNA was produced by reverse transcription with a constant-region primer and ProtoScript II reverse transcriptase. The TCRbeta libraries were prepared through three rounds of nested multiplex PCR following a slightly modified ARM-PCR procedure. Each of the first two PCR rounds ran for about 10 cycles using multiplex TRBV1-TRBV30 forward primers together with a Cbeta reverse primer. A final 25-cycle PCR with Deep VentR polymerase added sample barcodes and Illumina adapters. Before sequencing, amplicons of 200-500 bp were purified from gel using a QIAquick gel extraction kit. The TCRbeta amplicons were sequenced with 250-bp paired-end reads on an Illumina HiSeq 2500. The published analysis was carried out like this. To recover full CDR3 sequences, reads were quality-trimmed using Trimmomatic v0.33 and paired reads were then merged using FLASH v1.2.11. MiGEC v1.2.1b assigned V, D and J germline segments to the rearranged TCRbeta sequences. VDJtools v1.0.0 computed clonotype statistics and Shannon-Wiener diversity indices. Except for diversity analysis, only the 250 most abundant clonotypes of each sample were used in subsequent analyses to reduce sampling bias. Using fastp trimming at Q25 and MiXCR clonotype assembly, TCRdb reanalyzed the public sequencing data and kept in-frame beta chains. Rows with a matching CDR3 protein are joined into one entry that keeps the most common DNA and genes. For this entry, the V and J calls and clone size follow TCRdb and not the study's own pipeline. This sample has roughly 78,000 distinct CDR3 sequences in its table, and 70% to 80% of those were observed once. Around 15% of the sample goes to the ten largest clones.

This receptor chain uses TRBV11-2 and TRBJ2-2, with TRBD2 as a weak D call on 6 bases. The clonotype comes from a woman aged 60-70 years with primary liver carcinoma and hepatitis B virus infection. The sample taken for sequencing was liver tumor tissue from sampling region 4. The cell subset or site label, read with the paper, signifies: tumor region T4, right-lateral pole. The nucleotides read TGTGCCAGCAGCCTTTATGGGGCGGGTGGGGGGTGCAACACCGGGGAGCTGTTTTTT. It translates to CASSLYGAGGGCNTGELFF.